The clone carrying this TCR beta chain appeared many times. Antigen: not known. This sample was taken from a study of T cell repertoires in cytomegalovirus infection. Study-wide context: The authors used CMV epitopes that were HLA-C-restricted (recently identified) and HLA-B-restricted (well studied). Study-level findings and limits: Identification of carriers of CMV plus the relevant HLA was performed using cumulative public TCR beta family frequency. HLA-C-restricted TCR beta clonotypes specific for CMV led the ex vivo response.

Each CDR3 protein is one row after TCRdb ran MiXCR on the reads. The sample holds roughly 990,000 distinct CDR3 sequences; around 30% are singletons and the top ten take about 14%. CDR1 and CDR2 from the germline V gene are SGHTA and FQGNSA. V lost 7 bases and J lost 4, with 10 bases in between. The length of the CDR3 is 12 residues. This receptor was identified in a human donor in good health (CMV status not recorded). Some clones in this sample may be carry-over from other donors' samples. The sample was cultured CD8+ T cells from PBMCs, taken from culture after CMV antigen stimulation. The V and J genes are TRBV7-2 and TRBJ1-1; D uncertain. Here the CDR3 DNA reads TGTGCCAGCACCCCTGGGGTCACTGAAGCTTTCTTT. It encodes CASTPGVTEAFF.